The 12 T cell receptor beta chains given below trace back to one sample, sequenced in a study of blood T cell repertoires in COVID-19 (dated by TCRdb to 2018 to 2020). Libraries were made using the immunoSEQ multiplex PCR assay. The table comes from immuneACCESS by way of TCRdb, which keeps in-frame sequences with V and J called. Part of the clones is missing from these tables; in studies checked, under half for an unresolved V gene and the rest for unknown reasons. For this sample there are roughly 380,000 clones; roughly nine tenths appear just once. Roughly 4% of the sample rests with the top ten. The specimen sequenced was peripheral blood. Receptors originate from a woman aged 60 to 75 with COVID-19, enrolled during active disease.

V and J are TRBV27 and TRBJ1-2, with a weak D call TRBD1 (5 bases). The CDR3 runs to 17 residues. The V end was cut by 2 bases, the J end by 4 bases, with 20 bases between. The germline V gene has CDR1 MNHEY and CDR2 SMNVEV (reference sequence). CDR3 nucleotide sequence: TGTGCCAGCAGTTTAAGCCCAGCTAGGGGTTCCTTCTATGGCTACACCTTC. Protein: CASSLSPARGSFYGYTF.

V is TRBV2 and J is TRBJ1-6, with D possibly matching TRBD1 (6 bases). With 4 bases removed from V and 9 bases from J, the gap between germline ends came to 16 bases. The CDR3 is 15 amino acids. Germline V gene sequence: CDR1 SNHLY, CDR2 FYNNEI. The CDR3 DNA follows: TGTGCCAGCAGTGTGCAGGGACATTCGGGTTCACCCCTCCACTTT. This gives the protein CASSVQGHSGSPLHF.

V is TRBV30 and J is TRBJ1-2; 9 positions match TRBD1. The germline CDR1 and CDR2 sequences are GTSNPN and SVGIG (reference sequence). Trimming cost V 8 bases and J 4 bases; bases outside gene matches: 8. The CDR3 consists of 13 residues. The CDR3 protein is CAGWDRVAYGYTF. The CDR3, as DNA: TGTGCCGGCTGGGACAGGGTGGCCTATGGCTACACCTTC.

The genes are TRBV6-4 and TRBJ1-3; D possibly corresponds to TRBD1 (6 bases). CDR3 size: 15 residues. Between the trimmed V and J ends, which lost 3 bases and 6 bases, there was a span of 15 bases. From germline, CDR1 is MRHNA and CDR2 SNTAGT. The CDR3 bases are TGTGCCAGCAGTGAGAGGGGGGGCGCGGAAAACACCATATATTTT. The encoded protein is CASSERGGAENTIYF.

The chain uses TRBV6-5 and TRBJ1-2, with D tentatively TRBD1 (5 bases). There are 12 residues in the CDR3. The germline V and J ends were trimmed by 4 bases and 8 bases, with 11 bases remaining between them. CDR1 and CDR2 from the germline V gene are MNHEY and SVGAGI. Here the CDR3 reads CASSLPGGGYTF. CDR3 DNA: TGTGCCAGCAGTTTACCGGGGGGAGGCTACACCTTC.

This clone occurred once. The rearrangement links TRBV11-2 to TRBJ1-2, with a possible D match to TRBD1 (5 bases). Trimming removed 0 bases from V and 7 bases from J, with 15 bases in between. From germline, CDR1 is SGHAT and CDR2 FQNNGV. The CDR3 covers 15 residues. CDR3 in DNA: TGTGCCAGCAGCTTAGATTCAGCAGGGTGGCGTGGCTACACCTTC. Translation: CASSLDSAGWRGYTF.

This rearrangement joins TRBV7-3 to TRBJ2-5; 12 nucleotides agree with TRBD1. This CDR3 region has 14 residues. From germline, CDR1 is SGHTA and CDR2 FQGTGA. V shed 4 bases, J shed 5 bases, and the junction held 2 bases outside the gene matches. CDR3 protein: CASSSGQGAETQYF. The CDR3 coding sequence is TGTGCCAGCAGCTCGGGACAGGGGGCCGAGACCCAGTACTTC.

The chain is built from TRBV18 and TRBJ2-1; 8 bases agree with TRBD1. Germline V gene sequence: CDR1 KGHSH, CDR2 LQKENI. The CDR3 has 14 amino acids. V was pared by 7 bases and J by 3 bases, with 5 bases of the junction left unmatched. In nucleotides, the CDR3 is TGTGCCAGCTTCGGACAGGGCTTCTACAATGAGCAGTTCTTC. Encoded protein: CASFGQGFYNEQFF.

V usage is TRBV28 and J usage is TRBJ1-1; possibly TRBD1 for D (5 bases). Germline V gene data show CDR1 as MDHEN and CDR2 as SYDVKM. The ends were cut back, 5 bases at V and 3 bases at J, with 22 bases in the middle. This CDR3 spans 17 amino acids. CDR3 in amino acids: CASSPYGGLDLYTEAFF. In DNA form, the CDR3 reads TGTGCCAGCAGTCCCTACGGGGGGTTAGACCTTTACACTGAAGCTTTCTTT.

The CDR3 DNA sequence: TGTGCCAGCAGTGATCGTGGGGGGGCTGTCAATGAGCAGTTCTTC. It is translated as CASSDRGGAVNEQFF. The chain has TRBV2 and TRBJ2-1, with D maybe TRBD2 (7 bases). CDR3 length equals 15 residues. V shed 3 bases and J shed 6 bases, with 15 bases lying between them. The germline V gene has CDR1 SNHLY and CDR2 FYNNEI.

This clone was seen a few times. The rearrangement joins TRBV5-1 to TRBJ2-7, with 7 bases identical to TRBD2. This CDR3 is built from 14 residues. The V and J ends lost 2 bases and 4 bases, in that order; junction bases with no gene match: 6. Germline CDR1 reads SGHRS; CDR2 reads YFSETQ. CDR3 protein: CASSLMGREYEQYF. The CDR3 DNA reads TGCGCCAGCAGCTTAATGGGGCGGGAGTACGAGCAGTACTTC.

CDR3 loop: CASSPTGGNQPQHF. CDR3 sequence (DNA): TGTGCCAGCAGTCCGACAGGGGGCAATCAGCCCCAGCATTTT. The rearrangement joins TRBV2 to TRBJ1-5, with 8 bases matching TRBD1. J was trimmed by 2 bases and V by 5 bases; bases with no gene match: 2. The CDR3 loop spans 14 amino acids. From germline, CDR1 is SNHLY and CDR2 FYNNEI.